Here is one TCR beta chain with its context. This sample is drawn from a study of T cell changes during pregnancy in multiple sclerosis. Some clones are missing from TCRdb's copy, which holds only in-frame ones; the method was immunoSEQ multiplex PCR. This sample has about 77,000 clones, with roughly 91% found just once. The source is a female donor in good health, enrolled as a control in a pregnancy study. Sequencing was performed on peripheral blood, taken after pregnancy.

The CDR3 reads CASKRTGATNEKLFF. CDR3 DNA sequence: TGTGCCAGCAAGAGAACGGGAGCAACTAATGAAAAACTGTTTTTT. The chain joins TRBV2 to TRBJ1-4, with D unresolved. V lost 7 bases, J lost 0 bases, and 12 bases lay in between. CDR3 length equals 15 residues. Germline values: CDR1 SNHLY, CDR2 FYNNEI.